This TCR beta chain was retrieved from a study of blood T cell repertoires in COVID-19. Study-wide background: The United States, Italy and Spain provided the acute and convalescent COVID-19 samples.

The germline V gene has CDR1 SNHLY and CDR2 FYNNEI. The CDR3 runs 15 residues. V lost 7 bases to trimming and J lost 8 bases, with 23 bases between them. This clone was recorded once. In the authors' workflow: Reference gene primer amplification yielded estimated nucleated cell counts. Data came from immunoSEQ multiplex PCR; TCRdb stores just in-frame clones and leaves some out. V, J and clone size derive from that table, while D and trimming were established from the DNA sequence. Among fewer than 500,000 clones listed, roughly 90% were seen once. Enrolled through a virtual design, the participants were between roughly 18 and 90 years of age and came from about two dozen US areas.

This clonotype was sampled from a woman aged 18-29 years who had recovered from COVID-19. Sequencing was performed on PBMCs or T cells enriched from blood (not recorded which). The chain couples TRBV2 to TRBJ2-5; a weak D match, TRBD2 (6 bases). CDR3 residues: CASINRGGDLGTQYF. CDR3 DNA: TGTGCCAGCATTAATAGGGGCGGGGACCTCGGAACCCAGTACTTC.